The subject of this entry is one T cell receptor beta chain. What it binds is unknown. The data were taken from a study of tumor and adjacent non-tumor tissue in lung cancer. Study background: The cohort had about twelve adenocarcinoma, a couple of squamous cell and 1 small cell patients. Study observations and caveats: Higher tumor TCR diversity was associated with shorter survival.

The template was RNA from unsorted bulk tissue. A modified ARM-PCR protocol with three rounds of nested PCR amplified TCRbeta. TCRdb ran MiXCR on the multiplex PCR reads and lists one entry per CDR3 protein. The sample holds more than 85,000 distinct CDR3 sequences, over 75% seen once. Germline-derived CDR1 and CDR2 are MNHEY and SVGEGT. J lost 5 bases, V lost 6 bases, and 13 bases had no gene match. This CDR3 spans 16 amino acids. The V call is TRBV6-2 or TRBV6-3, the J call TRBJ2-5; 9 nucleotides agree with TRBD1. The source material was lung tumor tissue. The TCR was taken from a man between 65 and 85 years old with non-small cell lung cancer. This CDR3 is CASRPRGQGILETQYF. Written as DNA, the CDR3 is TGTGCCAGCAGGCCCCGTGGACAGGGGATTCTGGAGACCCAGTACTTC.